The sample holds many counts of the clone carrying this T cell receptor beta chain. Its cognate antigen is unknown. Researchers made TCR beta libraries by using iRepertoire HTBI primers and running Arm-PCR on CDR3 regions. In TCRdb, the multiplex PCR reads were re-called with MiXCR into one record per CDR3 protein. The table records a few hundred thousand distinct CDR3 sequences, about a quarter of them present only once. Specified time point: persistent/refractory GD, antithyroid drugs over 5 years with positive TRAb. Isolated PBMC RNA provided the starting material for the TCR library. V was clipped by 6 bases and J by 4 bases, with 10 bases between them. This CDR3 contains 12 residues. These data come from a study of regulatory T cells in long-lasting Graves disease. Whole-study results and caveats: Because few samples were included, accuracy may have been lower.

The sample consisted of peripheral blood mononuclear cells (PBMCs), taken when the disease was refractory, from a patient treated with antithyroid drugs. The chain combines TRBV12-3 or TRBV12-4 with TRBJ2-7; D unresolved. The source is a female donor with Graves disease. CDR3 in amino acids: CASRTQNYEQYF. The DNA of the CDR3 is TGTGCCAGCAGGACACAAAATTACGAGCAGTACTTC.